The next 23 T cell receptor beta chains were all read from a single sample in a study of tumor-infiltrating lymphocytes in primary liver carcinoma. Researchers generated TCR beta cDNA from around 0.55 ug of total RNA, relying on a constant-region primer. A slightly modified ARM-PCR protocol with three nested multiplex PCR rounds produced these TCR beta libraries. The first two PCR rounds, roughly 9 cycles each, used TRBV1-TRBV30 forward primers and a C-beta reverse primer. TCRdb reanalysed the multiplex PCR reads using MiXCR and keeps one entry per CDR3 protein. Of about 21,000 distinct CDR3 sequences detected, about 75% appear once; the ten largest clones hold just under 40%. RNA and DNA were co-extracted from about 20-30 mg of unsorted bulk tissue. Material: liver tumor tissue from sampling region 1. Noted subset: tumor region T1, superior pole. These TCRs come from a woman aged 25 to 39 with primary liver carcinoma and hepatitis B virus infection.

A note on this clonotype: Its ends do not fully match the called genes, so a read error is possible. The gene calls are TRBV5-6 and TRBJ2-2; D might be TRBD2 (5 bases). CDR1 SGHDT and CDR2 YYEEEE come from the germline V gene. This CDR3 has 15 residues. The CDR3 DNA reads TGTGCCAGCAGCTTGGCACCCATAGTCACTGGGGAGCTGGTTTTT. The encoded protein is CASSLAPIVTGELVF. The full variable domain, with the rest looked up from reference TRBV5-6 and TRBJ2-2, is DAGVTQSPTHLIKTRGQQVTLRCSPKSGHDTVSWYQQALGQGPQFIFQYYEEEERQRGNFPDRFSGHQFPNYSSELNVNALLLGDSALYLCASSLAPIVTGELVFGEGSRLTVL.

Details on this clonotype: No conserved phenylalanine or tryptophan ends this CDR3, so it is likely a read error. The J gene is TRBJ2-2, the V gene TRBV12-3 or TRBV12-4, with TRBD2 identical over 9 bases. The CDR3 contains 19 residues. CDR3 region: CASSPLGLASFPNIGELFS. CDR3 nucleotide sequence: TGTGCCAGCAGCCCACTAGGACTAGCGAGCTTCCCGAACATCGGGGAGCTGTTTTCT.

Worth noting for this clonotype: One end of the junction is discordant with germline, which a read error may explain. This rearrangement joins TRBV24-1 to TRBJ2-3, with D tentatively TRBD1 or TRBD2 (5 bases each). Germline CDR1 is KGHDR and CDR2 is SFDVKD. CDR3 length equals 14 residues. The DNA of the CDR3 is TGTGCCACCAGTGAAGCAATCGGGACGGTGACGCAGTATTTC. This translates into CATSEAIGTVTQYF.

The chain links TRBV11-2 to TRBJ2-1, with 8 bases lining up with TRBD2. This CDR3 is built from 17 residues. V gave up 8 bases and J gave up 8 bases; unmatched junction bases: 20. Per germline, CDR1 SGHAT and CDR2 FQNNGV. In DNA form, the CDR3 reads TGTGCCAGCCGCCTTACTAGCGGAAGGTTCCCATGCGATGAGCAGTTCTTC. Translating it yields CASRLTSGRFPCDEQFF. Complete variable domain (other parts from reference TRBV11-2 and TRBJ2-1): EAGVAQSPRYKIIEKRQSVAFWCNPISGHATLYWYQQILGQGPKLLIQFQNNGVVDDSQLPKDRFSAERLKGVDSTLKIQPAKLEDSAVYLCASRLTSGRFPCDEQFFGPGTRLTVL.

The CDR3 DNA sequence: TGTGCCAGCAAGCAGACGGCGGGGACTGACTACGAGCAGTACTTC. Translating it yields CASKQTAGTDYEQYF. The rearrangement joins TRBV14 to TRBJ2-7; tentatively, D is TRBD2 (6 bases). CDR1 and CDR2 from the germline V gene are SGHDN and FVKESK. Deletions cut 7 bases from V and 3 bases from J, with 19 bases between. CDR3 length: 15 residues.

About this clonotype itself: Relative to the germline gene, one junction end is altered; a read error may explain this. DNA of the CDR3: TGCAGCGGTGGGGATACAGGGAGGGCGAGTGGCTACTCATTC. As protein: CSGGDTGRASGYSF. The rearrangement uses TRBV29-1 and TRBJ1-2; tentatively, D is TRBD1 (6 bases). The CDR3 sequence is 14 residues long. Per germline, CDR1 SQVTM and CDR2 ANQGSEA.

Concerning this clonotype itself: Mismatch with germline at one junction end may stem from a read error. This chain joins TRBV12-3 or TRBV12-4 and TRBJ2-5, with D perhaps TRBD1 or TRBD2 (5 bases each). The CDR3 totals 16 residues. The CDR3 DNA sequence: TGTGCCGGCAGTTTAAGTCCATGGGGGTCGGCGGAGATCCAGTACTTC. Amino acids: CAGSLSPWGSAEIQYF.

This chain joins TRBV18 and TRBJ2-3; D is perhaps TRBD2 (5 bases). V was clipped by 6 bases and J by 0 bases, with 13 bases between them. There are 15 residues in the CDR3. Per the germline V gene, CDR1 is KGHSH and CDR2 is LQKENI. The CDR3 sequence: CASSPDYLSTDTQYF. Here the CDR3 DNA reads TGTGCCAGCTCCCCCGACTACCTCAGCACAGATACGCAGTATTTT.

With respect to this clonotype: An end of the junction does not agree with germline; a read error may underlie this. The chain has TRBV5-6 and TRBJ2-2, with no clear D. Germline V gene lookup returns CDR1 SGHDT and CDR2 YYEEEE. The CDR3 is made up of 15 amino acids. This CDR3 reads CVSSLGSRVTGELFF. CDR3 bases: TGTGTCAGCAGTTTGGGATCCAGAGTCACCGGGGAGCTGTTTTTT.

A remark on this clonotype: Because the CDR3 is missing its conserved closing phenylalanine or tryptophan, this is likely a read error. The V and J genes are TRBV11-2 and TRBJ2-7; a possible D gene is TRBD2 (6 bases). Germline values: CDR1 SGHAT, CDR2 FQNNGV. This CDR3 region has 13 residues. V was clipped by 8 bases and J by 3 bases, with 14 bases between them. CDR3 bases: TGTGCCAGCGAGATTGCGGGGAACTACGAGCAGTACTCT. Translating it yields CASEIAGNYEQYS.

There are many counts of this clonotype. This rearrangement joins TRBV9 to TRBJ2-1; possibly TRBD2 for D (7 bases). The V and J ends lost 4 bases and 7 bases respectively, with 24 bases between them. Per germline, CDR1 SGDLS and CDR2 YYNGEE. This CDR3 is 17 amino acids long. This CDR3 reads CASSRTGRRESGNEQFF. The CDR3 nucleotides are TGTGCCAGCAGCCGAACAGGGAGGCGGGAGAGTGGAAATGAGCAGTTCTTC.

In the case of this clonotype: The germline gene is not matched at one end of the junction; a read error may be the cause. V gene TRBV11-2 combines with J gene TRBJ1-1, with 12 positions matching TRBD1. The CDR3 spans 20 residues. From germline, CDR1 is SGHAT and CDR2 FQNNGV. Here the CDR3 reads CASSIRDRGRKRWSNTEASF. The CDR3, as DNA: TGCGCCAGCAGCATTCGGGACAGGGGGCGCAAGAGGTGGAGTAACACTGAAGCTTCCTTT.

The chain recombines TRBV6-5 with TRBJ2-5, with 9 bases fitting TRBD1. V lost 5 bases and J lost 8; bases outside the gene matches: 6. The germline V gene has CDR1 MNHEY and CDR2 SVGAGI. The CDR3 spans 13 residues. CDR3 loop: CASSINRGLTQYF. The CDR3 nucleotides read TGTGCCAGCAGTATCAACAGGGGGCTCACCCAGTACTTC.

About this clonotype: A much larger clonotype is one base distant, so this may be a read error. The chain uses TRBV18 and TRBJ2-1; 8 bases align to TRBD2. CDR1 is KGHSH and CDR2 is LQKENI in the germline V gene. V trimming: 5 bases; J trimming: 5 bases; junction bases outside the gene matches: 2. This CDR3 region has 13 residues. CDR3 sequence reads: CASSVSGNNEQFF. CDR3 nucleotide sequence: TGTGCCAGCTCAGTTAGCGGGAACAATGAGCAGTTCTTC.

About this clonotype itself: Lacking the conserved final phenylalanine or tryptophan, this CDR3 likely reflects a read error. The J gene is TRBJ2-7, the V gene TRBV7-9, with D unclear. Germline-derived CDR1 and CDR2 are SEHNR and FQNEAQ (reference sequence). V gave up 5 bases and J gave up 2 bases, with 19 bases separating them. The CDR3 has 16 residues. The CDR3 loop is CASSQTTEFKTYEQYL. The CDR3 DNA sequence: TGTGCCAGCAGCCAAACCACGGAATTTAAAACCTACGAGCAGTACTTA.

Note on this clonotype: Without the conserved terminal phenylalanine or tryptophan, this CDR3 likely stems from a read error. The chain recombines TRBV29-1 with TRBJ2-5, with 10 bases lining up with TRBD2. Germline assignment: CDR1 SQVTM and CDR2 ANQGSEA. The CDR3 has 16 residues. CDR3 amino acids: CSVIPWTSGLQETQYL. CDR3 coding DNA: TGCAGCGTGATTCCCTGGACTAGCGGTTTACAAGAGACTCAGTACTTG.

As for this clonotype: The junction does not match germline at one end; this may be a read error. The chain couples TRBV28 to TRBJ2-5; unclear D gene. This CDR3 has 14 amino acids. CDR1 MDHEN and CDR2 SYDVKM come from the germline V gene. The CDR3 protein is CVSSSILPQGTQYF. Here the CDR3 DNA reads TGTGTCAGCAGTTCCATCCTACCCCAAGGGACCCAGTACTTC.

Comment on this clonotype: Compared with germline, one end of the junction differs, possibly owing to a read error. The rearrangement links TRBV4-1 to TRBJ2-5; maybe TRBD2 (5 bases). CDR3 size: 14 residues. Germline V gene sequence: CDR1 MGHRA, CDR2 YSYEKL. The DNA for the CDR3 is TGCGCCAGCAACCAACAAGAGAGGGCCGTTACCCAGTACTTC. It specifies CASNQQERAVTQYF.

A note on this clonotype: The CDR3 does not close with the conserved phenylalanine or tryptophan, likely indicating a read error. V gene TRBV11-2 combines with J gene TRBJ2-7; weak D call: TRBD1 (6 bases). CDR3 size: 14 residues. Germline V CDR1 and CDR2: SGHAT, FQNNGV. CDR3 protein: CVSSRLRIGGEQYL. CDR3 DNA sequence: TGTGTCAGCAGCCGCCTCAGGATAGGGGGCGAGCAGTACCTC.

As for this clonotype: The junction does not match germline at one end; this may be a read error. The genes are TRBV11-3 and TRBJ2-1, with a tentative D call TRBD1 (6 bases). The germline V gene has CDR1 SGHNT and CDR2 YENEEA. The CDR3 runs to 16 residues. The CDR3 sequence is CAGSSKGHGFSDEQFF. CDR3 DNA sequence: TGTGCCGGCAGTTCAAAGGGACACGGCTTCTCGGATGAACAGTTCTTC.

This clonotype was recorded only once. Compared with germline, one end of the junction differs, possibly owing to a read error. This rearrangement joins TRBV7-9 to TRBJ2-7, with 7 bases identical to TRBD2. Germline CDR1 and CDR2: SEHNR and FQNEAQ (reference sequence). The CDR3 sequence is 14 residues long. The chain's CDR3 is CASSSGGLYYEQYF. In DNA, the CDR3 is TGTGCCAGCAGCTCGGGAGGCCTCTATTACGAACAGTATTTC.

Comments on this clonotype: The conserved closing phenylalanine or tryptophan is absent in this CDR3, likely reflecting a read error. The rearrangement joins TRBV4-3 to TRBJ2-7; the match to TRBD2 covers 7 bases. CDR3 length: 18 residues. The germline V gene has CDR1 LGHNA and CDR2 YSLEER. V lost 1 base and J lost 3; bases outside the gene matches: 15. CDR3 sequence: CASSQALTGGHINYEQYL. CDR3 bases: TGCGCCAGCAGCCAAGCTCTGACGGGGGGTCACATTAACTACGAGCAGTACTTA.

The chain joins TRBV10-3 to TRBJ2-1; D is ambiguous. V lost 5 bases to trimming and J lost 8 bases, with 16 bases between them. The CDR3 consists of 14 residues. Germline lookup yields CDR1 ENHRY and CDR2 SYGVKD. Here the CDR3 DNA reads TGTGCCATCAGTCCCATGGCGACTCAGGATGAGCAGTTCTTC. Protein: CAISPMATQDEQFF.